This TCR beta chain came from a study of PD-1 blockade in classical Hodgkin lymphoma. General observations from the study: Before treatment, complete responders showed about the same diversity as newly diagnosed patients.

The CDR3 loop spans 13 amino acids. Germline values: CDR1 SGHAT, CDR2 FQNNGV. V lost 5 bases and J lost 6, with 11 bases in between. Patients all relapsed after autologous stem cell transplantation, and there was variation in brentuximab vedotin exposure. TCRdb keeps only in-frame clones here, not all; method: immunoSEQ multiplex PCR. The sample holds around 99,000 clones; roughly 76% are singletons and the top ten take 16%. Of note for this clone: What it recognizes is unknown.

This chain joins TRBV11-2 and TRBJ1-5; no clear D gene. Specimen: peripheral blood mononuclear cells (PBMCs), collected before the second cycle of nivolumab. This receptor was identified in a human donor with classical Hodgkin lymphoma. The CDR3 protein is CASSKGEGQPQHF. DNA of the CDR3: TGTGCCAGCAGCAAGGGAGAGGGTCAGCCCCAGCATTTT. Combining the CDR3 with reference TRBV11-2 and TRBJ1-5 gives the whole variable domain EAGVAQSPRYKIIEKRQSVAFWCNPISGHATLYWYQQILGQGPKLLIQFQNNGVVDDSQLPKDRFSAERLKGVDSTLKIQPAKLEDSAVYLCASSKGEGQPQHFGDGTRLSIL.